This note documents a single TCR beta chain sequence. What it binds is unknown. The CDR3 contains 18 residues. CDR1 and CDR2 from the germline V gene are MNHEY and SVGAGI. The trim removed 2 bases at V and 3 bases at J, leaving 11 bases unmatched. This record belongs to a study of blood T cells in healthy people across ages. Whole-study results and caveats: Diversity was estimated from one million T cells, and these estimates were considered underestimates. What prevented conclusive comparison of naive and antigen-experienced cells was that PBMCs were unsorted.

Isolation per sample recovered at least 7 million PBMCs. A second PCR of about 7 to 12 cycles used a sample-barcoded 5' primer and a J-beta primer mix. TCRdb analysed the 5' RACE reads with MiXCR anew, one entry per CDR3 protein. The data show 500,000 to 550,000 distinct CDR3 sequences, around 24% seen once. The same sample was also used in a study of T cells of mothers and their children.

V usage is TRBV6-5 and J usage is TRBJ2-2; 8 bases map to TRBD1. The TCR sequence derives from a boy between 10 and 17 years old in good health. Sequencing used blood. The DNA of the CDR3 is TGTGCCAGCAGTTACCCGTCGGGCCCACAGGGGGACACCGGGGAGCTGTTTTTT. Its protein product is CASSYPSGPQGDTGELFF.